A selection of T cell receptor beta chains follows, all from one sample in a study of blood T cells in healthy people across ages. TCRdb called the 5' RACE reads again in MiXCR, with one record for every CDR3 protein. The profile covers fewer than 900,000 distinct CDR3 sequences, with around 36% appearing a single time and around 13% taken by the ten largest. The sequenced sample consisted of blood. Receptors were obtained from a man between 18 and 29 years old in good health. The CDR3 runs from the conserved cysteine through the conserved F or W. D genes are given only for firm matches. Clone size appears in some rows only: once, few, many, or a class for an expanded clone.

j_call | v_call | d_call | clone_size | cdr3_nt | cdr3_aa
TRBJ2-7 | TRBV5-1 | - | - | TGCGCCAGCAGCTTGGGACCTGGGTACTCCTACGAGCAGTACTTC | CASSLGPGYSYEQYF
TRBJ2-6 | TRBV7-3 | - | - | TGTGCCAGCAGCTTAGTGGGACGACCAGACTCTGGGGCCAACGTCCTGACTTTC | CASSLVGRPDSGANVLTF
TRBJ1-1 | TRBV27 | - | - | TGTGCCAGCAGTCGGGGACACAACCCGATGAACACTGAAGCTTTCTTT | CASSRGHNPMNTEAFF
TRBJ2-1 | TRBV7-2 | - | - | TGTGCCAGCAGCTTCGCCGGGTCCCATGAGCAGTTCTTC | CASSFAGSHEQFF
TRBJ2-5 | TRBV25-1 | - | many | TGTGCCAGCAGTGAATTCGGACAAGAGACCCAGTACTTC | CASSEFGQETQYF
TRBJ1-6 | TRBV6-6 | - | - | TGTGCCAGCAGTCAATGGACTAATTCACCCCTCCACTTT | CASSQWTNSPLHF
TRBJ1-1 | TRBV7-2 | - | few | TGTGCCAGCAGCAATCCTCCCCGTCGGGCACGTACTGAAGCTTTCTTT | CASSNPPRRARTEAFF
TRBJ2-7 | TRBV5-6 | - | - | TGTGCCAGCAGCTTGTTGGACAGAGGGTACAATGAGCAGTACTTC | CASSLLDRGYNEQYF
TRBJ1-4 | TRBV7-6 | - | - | TGTGCCAGCAGCTTAGAGGGGGGATTAAATGAAAAACTGTTTTTT | CASSLEGGLNEKLFF
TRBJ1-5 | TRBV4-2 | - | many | TGTGCCAGCAGCCAAGGCGGGCATAGCAATCAGCCCCAGCATTTT | CASSQGGHSNQPQHF
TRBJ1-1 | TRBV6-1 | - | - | TGTGCCAGCGTCCCGGGGGGCCTGAACACTGAAGCTTTCTTT | CASVPGGLNTEAFF
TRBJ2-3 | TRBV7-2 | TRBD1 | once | TGTGCCAGCAGTTCCTCCGGGGACAGTGGGACGCAGTATTTT | CASSSSGDSGTQYF
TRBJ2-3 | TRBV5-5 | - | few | TGTGCCAGCAGCTTGGGAGCCCGATTGCTGGATACGCAGTATTTT | CASSLGARLLDTQYF
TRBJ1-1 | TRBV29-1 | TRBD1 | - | TGCAGCGTTGACCCACAGGGGACTGAAGCTTTCTTT | CSVDPQGTEAFF
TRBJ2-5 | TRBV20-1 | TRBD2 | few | TGCAGTGCTAATGGGGCTAGCGGGTACCTCCAAGAGACCCAGTACTTC | CSANGASGYLQETQYF
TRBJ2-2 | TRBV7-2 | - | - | TGTGCCAGCAGCTTAATCCTAGGGAACACCGGGGAGCTGTTTTTT | CASSLILGNTGELFF
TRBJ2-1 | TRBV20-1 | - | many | TGCAGTGCCCCATATAGGGGGTCCCCTCACAATGAGCAGTTCTTC | CSAPYRGSPHNEQFF
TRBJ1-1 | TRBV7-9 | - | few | TGTGCCAGCAGCTTAGTGCTGGGGGCAAACACTGAAGCTTTCTTT | CASSLVLGANTEAFF
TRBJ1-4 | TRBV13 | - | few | TGTGCCAGCAGGGAGGACAGCGCAAATGAAAAACTGTTTTTT | CASREDSANEKLFF
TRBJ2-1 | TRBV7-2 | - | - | TGTGCCAGCAGCTTACGTGCTGTCTACAATGAGCAGTTCTTC | CASSLRAVYNEQFF
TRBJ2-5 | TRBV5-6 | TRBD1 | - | TGTGCCAGCAGCGGAACCGGGACAGCCTACCAAGAGACCCAGTACTTC | CASSGTGTAYQETQYF
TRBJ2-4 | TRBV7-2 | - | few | TGTGCCAGCAGCTCACCTAGCGTCGGCATTCAGTACTTC | CASSSPSVGIQYF
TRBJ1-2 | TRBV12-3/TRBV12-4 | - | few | TGTGCCAGCAGTTTAAAACTTTGGGGGGCTCATGGCTACACCTTC | CASSLKLWGAHGYTF
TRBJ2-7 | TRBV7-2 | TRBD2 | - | TGTGCCAGCAGTAAAATAGCGGGGGGGGACCTCTCCTACGAGCAGTACTTC | CASSKIAGGDLSYEQYF
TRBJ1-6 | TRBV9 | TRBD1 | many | TGTGCCAGCAGCGTCAGACAGGGGTCGGATTCACCCCTCCACTTT | CASSVRQGSDSPLHF
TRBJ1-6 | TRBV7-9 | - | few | TGTGCCAGCAGCTTGGGGTGGAATTCACCCCTCCACTTT | CASSLGWNSPLHF
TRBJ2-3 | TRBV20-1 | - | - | TGCAGTGCTAGAGGGCCTTTAGGCGATACGCAGTATTTT | CSARGPLGDTQYF
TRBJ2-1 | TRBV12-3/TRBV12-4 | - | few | TGTGCCAGCAGAGAAACCCGACAGACCGATGAGCAGTTCTTC | CASRETRQTDEQFF
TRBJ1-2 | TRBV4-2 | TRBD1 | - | TGTGCCAGCAGTGCAGGGGGAGGGCCTAACTATGGCTACACCTTC | CASSAGGGPNYGYTF
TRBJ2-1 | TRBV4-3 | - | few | TGCGCCAGCAGCCACTCGGGACACTCCTACAATGAGCAGTTCTTC | CASSHSGHSYNEQFF
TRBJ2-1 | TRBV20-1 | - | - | TGCAGTGCTAGAGATGCCACGGCGAAGCGGAGCTACAATGAGCAGTTCTTC | CSARDATAKRSYNEQFF
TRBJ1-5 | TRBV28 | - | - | TGTGCCAGCAGTTTCCGGGGGGCGAACAATCAGCCCCAGCATTTT | CASSFRGANNQPQHF
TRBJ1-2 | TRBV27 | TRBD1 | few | TGTGCCAGCAGTTTATCGACTCAGGGGGACTTCTATGGCTACACCTTC | CASSLSTQGDFYGYTF
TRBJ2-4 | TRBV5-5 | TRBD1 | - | TGTGCCAGCATGGACAGGCTAGCCAAAAACATTCAGTACTTC | CASMDRLAKNIQYF
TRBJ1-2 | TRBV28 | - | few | TGTGCCAGCAGCCGCCGACAGGTCTATGGCTACACCTTC | CASSRRQVYGYTF
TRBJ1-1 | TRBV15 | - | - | TGTGCCACCAGTCTCAGTCGGGGATGGATGAACACTGAAGCTTTCTTT | CATSLSRGWMNTEAFF
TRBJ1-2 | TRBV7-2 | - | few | TGTGCCAGCAGCTTAGTCGGGGGGAATCCCTATGGCTACACCTTC | CASSLVGGNPYGYTF
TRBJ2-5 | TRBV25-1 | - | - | TGTGCCAAAGCCGGGATACGGGAGACCCAGTACTTC | CAKAGIRETQYF
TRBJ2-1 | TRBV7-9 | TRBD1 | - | TGTGCCAGCAGCTCTAACCGGGACAGGAGGGTCAATGAGCAGTTCTTC | CASSSNRDRRVNEQFF
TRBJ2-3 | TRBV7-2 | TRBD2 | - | TGTGCCAGCAGCATCTCCGCTAGCGGGGGGCGCACAGATACGCAGTATTTT | CASSISASGGRTDTQYF
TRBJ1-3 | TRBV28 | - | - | TGTGCCAGCAGAATTAGCTCTGGAAACACCATATATTTT | CASRISSGNTIYF
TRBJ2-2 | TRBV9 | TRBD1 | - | TGTGCCAGCAGCGGCAAGACAGGGGCGAACACCGGGGAGCTGTTTTTT | CASSGKTGANTGELFF
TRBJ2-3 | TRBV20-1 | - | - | TGCAGTGCTGCGGGACCTAAGACAGATACGCAGTATTTT | CSAAGPKTDTQYF